This T cell receptor (beta chain) was sequenced for a study of T-cell reconstitution after alpha-beta-depleted transplantation in children. With 5 bases removed from V and 9 bases from J, the gap between germline ends came to 11 bases. This CDR3 is 12 amino acids long. The germline CDR1 and CDR2 sequences are SGHAT and FQNNGV. TCRbeta library preparation incorporated unique molecular identifiers. TCRdb used MiXCR to reprocess the PCR reads, holding one entry per CDR3 protein. The repertoire holds hundreds of thousands of distinct CDR3 sequences, 8% to 11% seen once, with roughly 4% in the top ten. The sample holds a few counts of this clonotype.

The chain employs TRBV11-2 and TRBJ1-3; D remains unclear. Sequenced here: PBMCs from the stem cell graft donor, sampled from the stem cell graft. The sequence was collected from a human donor who donated a stem cell graft to a child with acute myeloid leukemia. The CDR3 here is CASSRGESTIYF. CDR3 DNA sequence: TGTGCCAGCAGCCGCGGAGAGAGCACCATATATTTT.